This passage covers 19 T cell receptor beta chains from one sample sequenced in a study of CD8+ T cells in alopecia areata. Noted treatment: oral pan-JAK inhibitor, 5-10 mg twice daily. Reverse transcription of extracted RNA yielded cDNA, which provided the sequencing template. Sequencing was performed with immunoSEQ multiplex PCR; in TCRdb, only in-frame clones are kept and a portion is missing. This sample has 110,000 or so clones, with less than 70% found just once. Sample: CD4+ T cells sorted from blood, taken at week 24, from a patient treated with tofacitinib. These receptors all come from a human donor with alopecia areata.

The V call is TRBV18, the J call TRBJ1-5; the D gene is possibly TRBD1 (5 bases). V was trimmed by 2 bases and J by 0 bases, leaving 8 bases between them. Germline lookup yields CDR1 KGHSH and CDR2 LQKENI. This CDR3 contains 15 residues. The CDR3 spells CASSPLGASNQPQHF. The CDR3 nucleotides are TGTGCCAGCTCACCATTAGGGGCTAGCAATCAGCCCCAGCATTTT.

This rearrangement joins TRBV25-1 to TRBJ2-1; 11 nucleotides match TRBD2. This CDR3 contains 14 residues. Germline lookup yields CDR1 MGHDK and CDR2 SYGVNS. V lost 10 bases and J lost 4; bases outside the gene matches: 6. CDR3 in amino acids: CATLSGGGYNEQFF. The CDR3 DNA follows: TGTGCCACCCTTAGCGGGGGGGGTTACAATGAGCAGTTCTTC.

The gene calls are TRBV7-2 and TRBJ1-4; D is uncertain. This CDR3 spans 13 amino acids. In germline, CDR1 is SGHTA, CDR2 FQGNSA. Trimming took off 3 bases at V and 8 bases at J, with 10 bases between the two ends. For the CDR3, the DNA is TGTGCCAGCAGCTTCACCGGAGGAGAAAAACTGTTTTTT. This gives the protein CASSFTGGEKLFF.

This rearrangement joins TRBV7-9 to TRBJ2-7; the match to TRBD1 covers 9 bases. V gave up 6 bases and J gave up 7 bases; unmatched junction bases: 7. Looked up from germline, CDR1 is SEHNR and CDR2 is FQNEAQ (reference sequence). The length of the CDR3 is 13 residues. CDR3 DNA sequence: TGTGCCAGCAGTGGGACAGGGACTCGGGAGCAGTACTTC. Translated, it gives CASSGTGTREQYF.

Worth noting for this clone: Other DNA sequences of this sample code for an identical CDR3. V and J are TRBV29-1 and TRBJ1-1; D is unclear. The germline V gene encodes CDR1 SQVTM and CDR2 ANQGSEA. The CDR3 length is 12 residues. Deletions cut 0 bases from V and 4 bases from J, with 6 bases between. The CDR3 sequence: CSVEDPGTEAFF. CDR3 nucleotides: TGCAGCGTTGAAGATCCCGGCACTGAAGCTTTCTTT.

This clone was counted a single time. The CDR3 sequence is CASSPQMAAPSGANVLTF. The CDR3, as DNA: TGCGCCAGCAGCCCCCAGATGGCGGCTCCCTCTGGGGCCAACGTCCTGACTTTC. The gene calls are TRBV5-1 and TRBJ2-6; D gene unclear. The CDR3 totals 18 residues. Trimming removed 4 bases from V and 0 bases from J, with 17 bases in between. Germline CDR1 is SGHRS and CDR2 is YFSETQ.

This clone was seen a few times. The rearrangement joins TRBV30 to TRBJ1-1; D call uncertain. Per the germline V gene, CDR1 is GTSNPN and CDR2 is SVGIG (reference sequence). The CDR3 is made up of 12 amino acids. V was cut by 4 bases and J by 1 base, with 7 bases left in between. CDR3 in DNA: TGTGCCTGGACCATCTGGAACACTGAAGCTTTCTTT. Its protein product is CAWTIWNTEAFF.

The chain links TRBV4-3 to TRBJ2-5; D gene uncertain. CDR1 LGHNA and CDR2 YSLEER come from the germline V gene. Trimming left V 0 bases short and J 2 bases short, with 7 bases between. The CDR3 spans 14 residues. CDR3 sequence: CASSQEARQETQYF. CDR3 sequence (DNA): TGCGCCAGCAGCCAAGAAGCCAGGCAAGAGACCCAGTACTTC.

The chain joins TRBV18 to TRBJ1-1; possible D gene TRBD1, 5 bases. The CDR3 covers 15 residues. CDR1 is KGHSH and CDR2 is LQKENI in the germline V gene. The V gene lost 2 bases and the J gene lost 0 bases, with 10 bases spanning the gap. CDR3 in DNA: TGTGCCAGCTCACCAGGGGGAGGACTGAACACTGAAGCTTTCTTT. Protein product: CASSPGGGLNTEAFF.

This clone appeared once. The V call is TRBV6-6, the J call TRBJ1-2, with D possibly matching TRBD1 (5 bases). Germline CDR1 and CDR2: MNHNY and SVGAGI (reference sequence). With 4 bases removed from V and 4 bases from J, the gap between germline ends came to 16 bases. This CDR3 spans 15 amino acids. CDR3 nucleotides: TGTGCCAGCAGTTCCATGGCGGGAGGGACCTATGGCTACACCTTC. It encodes CASSSMAGGTYGYTF.

This chain connects TRBV29-1 to TRBJ1-5; possible D gene TRBD1, 6 bases. The CDR3 is made up of 13 amino acids. V was trimmed by 7 bases and J by 4 bases, leaving 14 bases between them. From germline, CDR1 is SQVTM and CDR2 ANQGSEA. CDR3 protein: CSAAGAPNQPQHF. In nucleotides, the CDR3 is TGCAGCGCAGCAGGGGCCCCAAATCAGCCCCAGCATTTT. Together with reference TRBV29-1 and TRBJ1-5, the CDR3 gives the full variable domain: SAVISQKPSRDICQRGTSLTIQCQVDSQVTMMFWYRQQPGQSLTLIATANQGSEATYESGFVIDKFPISRPNLTFSTLTVSNMSPEDSSIYLCSAAGAPNQPQHFGDGTRLSIL.

The chain uses TRBV4-3 and TRBJ1-6; 7 positions agree with TRBD1. Germline V gene data show CDR1 as LGHNA and CDR2 as YSLEER. This CDR3 comprises 12 residues. Trimming took 3 bases from V and 12 from J; bases not matched to a gene: 2. CDR3 in amino acids: CASSQDRQPLHF. The CDR3 nucleotides are TGCGCCAGCAGCCAGGACAGGCAACCCCTCCACTTT.

CDR3 bases: TGTGCCACCTCTACAGGAGAGACCCAGTACTTC. This gives the protein CATSTGETQYF. The V call is TRBV2, the J call TRBJ2-5; a possible D gene is TRBD1 (5 bases). Trimming stripped 10 bases from V and 4 bases from J, with 10 bases between. In germline, CDR1 is SNHLY, CDR2 FYNNEI. The CDR3 has 11 residues. Full variable domain (outside the CDR3, taken from reference TRBV2 and TRBJ2-5): EPEVTQTPSHQVTQMGQEVILRCVPISNHLYFYWYRQILGQKVEFLVSFYNNEISEKSEIFDDQFSVERPDGSNFTLKIRSTKLEDSAMYFCATSTGETQYFGPGTRLLVL.

The chain employs TRBV18 and TRBJ2-1, with D maybe TRBD2 (6 bases). From germline, CDR1 is KGHSH and CDR2 LQKENI. This CDR3 is built from 13 residues. The V end lost 6 bases, the J end lost 4 bases, and 10 bases lay between the germline ends. Written as DNA, the CDR3 is TGTGCCAGCTCGCCTAGCGCTTACAATGAGCAGTTCTTC. This encodes CASSPSAYNEQFF.

This clone has a single count. The chain employs TRBV29-1 and TRBJ2-1; 7 positions match TRBD1. The CDR3 covers 14 residues. CDR1 is SQVTM, CDR2 ANQGSEA, per germline. V trimming: 6 bases; J trimming: 4 bases; junction bases outside the gene matches: 9. The CDR3 region is CSVYSGGSYNEQFF. The CDR3 DNA follows: TGCAGCGTCTACTCAGGGGGATCGTACAATGAGCAGTTCTTC.

V is TRBV6-5 and J is TRBJ2-7; a weak D match, TRBD1 (5 bases). The CDR3 has 13 amino acids. Trimming pared 4 bases from V and 5 bases from J, leaving 12 bases between. From germline, CDR1 is MNHEY and CDR2 SVGAGI. The CDR3 loop is CASSSGRANEQYF. In nucleotides, the CDR3 is TGTGCCAGCAGTTCTGGCAGGGCAAACGAGCAGTACTTC.

This clone was counted only a few times. The CDR3 loop is CASSLAGDTEAFF. The DNA of the CDR3 is TGTGCCAGCAGCTTAGCGGGGGACACTGAAGCTTTCTTT. V and J are TRBV7-9 and TRBJ1-1; the D gene is possibly TRBD1 (5 bases). The V gene's germline CDR1 is SEHNR and CDR2 FQNEAQ (reference sequence). Between the trimmed V and J ends, which lost 0 bases and 3 bases, there was a span of 5 bases. This CDR3 comprises 13 residues.

This rearrangement joins TRBV30 to TRBJ2-1; TRBD2 is a possible D gene (6 bases). V was shortened by 3 bases and J by 6 bases, with 15 bases between the two germline ends. Germline values: CDR1 GTSNPN, CDR2 SVGIG (reference sequence). The CDR3 covers 14 residues. The CDR3 protein is CAWSGKGLSNEQFF. The CDR3 region has the DNA TGTGCCTGGAGCGGTAAGGGACTGAGCAATGAGCAGTTCTTC.

The CDR3 DNA sequence: TGTGCCAGCAGGGACAGGGGATCCTACAATGAGCAGTTCTTC. Translated, it gives CASRDRGSYNEQFF. The J gene is TRBJ2-1, the V gene TRBV2, with 9 bases identical to TRBD1. Germline values: CDR1 SNHLY, CDR2 FYNNEI. The CDR3 spans 14 residues. Trimming removed 6 bases from V and 1 base from J; junction bases left unmatched: 1.